This record looks at one T cell receptor beta chain sequence and its context. Germline-derived CDR1 and CDR2 are SNHLY and FYNNEI. The CDR3 is 14 residues long. After removal of 6 bases from V and 2 bases from J, the junction contained 3 bases not matched to a gene. The PCR was carried out with 60 Vbeta primers and 13 Jbeta primers. Clones were sequenced by immunoSEQ multiplex PCR, and TCRdb holds only the in-frame ones, with some missing. Here the sample spans more than 130,000 clones, roughly 77% being singletons. The sample comes from a study of cytomegalovirus exposure and HLA in healthy donors. This receptor was taken from a man aged 25-40 years in good health and CMV-seronegative. The rearrangement links TRBV2 to TRBJ1-3; 8 bases align to TRBD1. The sequenced material came from PBMCs. CDR3 residues: CASSGTGTGNTIYF. The CDR3 DNA follows: TGTGCCAGCAGCGGGACAGGAACTGGAAACACCATATATTTT.